Listed below are T cell receptor beta chains from one sample, sequenced in a study of cytomegalovirus exposure and HLA in healthy donors. Produced via immunoSEQ multiplex PCR; TCRdb's table is partial and in-frame only. Among more than 120,000 clones, 80% to 90% were seen once, and the ten largest hold 4.5% to 5.5%. The sample was PBMCs. The source of these receptors is a man younger than 35 in good health and CMV-seropositive. CDR3s include the opening cysteine and the closing phenylalanine or tryptophan. D genes are given only for firm matches. Size is omitted from some rows. Given values are once, few, many or a class for expanded clones.

>-|TRBJ2-1|TRBV13|TRBD2
TGTGCCAGCAGTTATGCCCTTCGTAGCGGGAGGGCCTATGAGCAGTTCTTC
CASSYALRSGRAYEQFF
>-|TRBJ1-5|TRBV5-5|-
TGTGCCAGCAGCACTAGATTGGCGGCTGGCAATCAGCCCCAGCATTTT
CASSTRLAAGNQPQHF
>-|TRBJ2-2|TRBV7-6|-
TGTGCCAGCAGCTTCGGGACCGGGGAGCTGTTTTTT
CASSFGTGELFF
>-|TRBJ1-5|TRBV21-1|-
TGTGCCAGCAGCAAAGATATGACAGAACGGAATAGCAATCAGCCCCAGCATTTT
CASSKDMTERNSNQPQHF
>-|TRBJ1-2|TRBV6-1|TRBD1
TGTGCCAGCAGTGAAGAAGGGACAGGAAGCTTC
CASSEEGTGSF
>few|TRBJ1-1|TRBV7-6|TRBD1
TGTGCCAGCAGCCACCGAACAGGGGCCACTGAAGCTTTCTTT
CASSHRTGATEAFF
>-|TRBJ1-2|TRBV28|TRBD1
TGTGCCAGCCCCGGTCCGGGACAGGGAATTTATGGCTACACCTTC
CASPGPGQGIYGYTF
>-|TRBJ2-1|TRBV6-4|TRBD2
TGTGCCAGCAGCGCAGGGACTAGCGATTACAATGAGCAGTTCTTC
CASSAGTSDYNEQFF
>-|TRBJ2-1|TRBV6-4|TRBD2
TGTGCCAGCAGTGACCAGCGGGAGGGAAGCAATGAGCAGTTCTTC
CASSDQREGSNEQFF
>-|TRBJ2-7|TRBV11-2|TRBD2
TGTGCCAGCAGAAAACCGGGACTAGCGAAGCACGAGCAGTACTTC
CASRKPGLAKHEQYF
>-|TRBJ1-1|TRBV7-9|-
TGTGCCAGCAGCTTAGGTACAGGGAGGGCTGAAGCTTTCTTT
CASSLGTGRAEAFF
>once|TRBJ1-1|TRBV18|TRBD1
TGTGCCAGCTCCTCCGGGACAGGGTCTTTGAACACTGAAGCTTTCTTT
CASSSGTGSLNTEAFF
>-|TRBJ2-1|TRBV27|-
TGTGCCAGCAGTTTACGGCGGGATGAGCAGTTCTTC
CASSLRRDEQFF
>-|TRBJ1-1|TRBV19|-
TGTGCCAGTAGTATAGGACAAGCTGCCGAAGCTTTCTTT
CASSIGQAAEAFF
>-|TRBJ2-7|TRBV19|-
TGTGCCAGTAGAGGAGGGAACAATGGCGAGCAGTACTTC
CASRGGNNGEQYF
>few|TRBJ1-6|TRBV14|TRBD1
TGTGCCAGCAGCCCCGATCCAGGGGGCACCCTCCACTTT
CASSPDPGGTLHF
>-|TRBJ1-1|TRBV5-1|-
TGCGCCAGCAGCTTGGTCTCCGCGTTGAACACTGAAGCTTTCTTT
CASSLVSALNTEAFF
>-|TRBJ2-5|TRBV4-1|TRBD1
TGCGCCAGCAGCCAGAGAAACCGGGACAGCCAAGAGACCCAGTACTTC
CASSQRNRDSQETQYF
>-|TRBJ1-1|TRBV5-6|-
TGTGCCAGCAGCGCCACAGCCAGTTATAACACTGAAGCTTTCTTT
CASSATASYNTEAFF
>-|TRBJ1-1|TRBV11-2|TRBD1
TGTGCCAGCAGCCTATATGACAGGGTTACTGAAGCTTTCTTT
CASSLYDRVTEAFF
>few|TRBJ1-2|TRBV5-1|-
TGCGCCAGCAGCTTGGAGCAGGGCTGGAACACCTTC
CASSLEQGWNTF
>-|TRBJ2-1|TRBV19|-
TGTGCCAGTAGTATCAGGGAAGAGCAGTTCTTC
CASSIREEQFF
>-|TRBJ2-7|TRBV5-6|TRBD1
TGTGCCAGCAGCTCGACAGGGGTCGAGCAGTACTTC
CASSSTGVEQYF
>once|TRBJ2-3|TRBV7-9|TRBD1
TGTGCCAGCACCTTAGGACAGGGGATAGATACGCAGTATTTT
CASTLGQGIDTQYF
>-|TRBJ1-4|TRBV15|-
TGTGCCACCAGCAGGGACAGTAATGAAAAACTGTTTTTT
CATSRDSNEKLFF
>-|TRBJ2-2|TRBV28|TRBD2
TGTGCCAGCAGTTCTCATAGCGGGGTCGCCGGGGAGCTGTTTTTT
CASSSHSGVAGELFF
>-|TRBJ1-5|TRBV6-1|-
TGTGCCAGCAGGAAAGGGGATAGCAATCAGCCCCAGCATTTT
CASRKGDSNQPQHF
>-|TRBJ1-2|TRBV29-1|TRBD1
TGCAGCGTTGAACCAGGGGGCGCAAGGTATGGCTACACCTTC
CSVEPGGARYGYTF
>once|TRBJ2-1|TRBV18|TRBD2
TGTGCCAGCTCACCGCGGACGGGGACTAGCGAGTACAATGAGCAGTTCTTC
CASSPRTGTSEYNEQFF
>-|TRBJ2-2|TRBV2|-
TGTGCCAGCATTGGGACATACAACACCGGGGAGCTGTTTTTT
CASIGTYNTGELFF
>few|TRBJ1-2|TRBV19|-
TGTGCCAGTAGTATAGGGGGCAAGTACTATGGCTACACCTTC
CASSIGGKYYGYTF
>once|TRBJ1-1|TRBV4-2|TRBD1
TGTGCCAGCAGCCGAGACAGGGTGGAAGCTTTCTTT
CASSRDRVEAFF
>-|TRBJ1-1|TRBV5-1|-
TGCGCCAGCAGCTTGCAGGGGAACACTGAAGCTTTCTTT
CASSLQGNTEAFF
>-|TRBJ2-2|TRBV5-5|TRBD2
TGTGCCAGCAGCTTAGCTAGCGGGGCGCGTACCGGGGAGCTGTTTTTT
CASSLASGARTGELFF
>once|TRBJ2-7|TRBV5-1|TRBD1
TGCGCCAGCAGCTTGCAGGGGGCCTACGAGCAGTACTTC
CASSLQGAYEQYF
>-|TRBJ1-2|TRBV4-1|-
TGCGCCAGCAGCCAAGGATTGGGGGCAGGCGGCTACACCTTC
CASSQGLGAGGYTF
>-|TRBJ2-7|TRBV19|-
TGTGCCAGTAGTACCGTGGCGACGGGGTACGAGCAGTACTTC
CASSTVATGYEQYF
>-|TRBJ1-1|TRBV2|TRBD1
TGTGCCAGCAGTGAGGGGGGACAGGGTTGGACTGAAGCTTTCTTT
CASSEGGQGWTEAFF
>-|TRBJ2-3|TRBV13|-
TGTGCCAGCAGCATTAGAGGCACAGATACGCAGTATTTT
CASSIRGTDTQYF
>-|TRBJ2-7|TRBV7-9|TRBD2
TGTGCCAGCAGCTCCGGACTAGCGGGAGTAGGTTCCTACGAGCAGTACTTC
CASSSGLAGVGSYEQYF